The clone carrying this T cell receptor (beta chain) was seen a single time. What it binds is unknown. This record belongs to a study of shared clonotypes between healthy human individuals. Profiling relied on immunoSEQ multiplex PCR, and the TCRdb table lists in-frame clones only, not all of them. The sample comprises a few million clones, approximately 93% of which are singletons, and under 0.45% rests with the top ten. Overall study results and limits: Only blood samples were collected, and tissue repertoires likely differ. Shared clonotypes across all four donors exceeded non-shared ones in generation probability.

This sequence was found in a man younger than 35 in good health. Some clones in this sample may be carry-over from other donors' samples. The specimen sequenced was naive CD4+ T cells from PBMCs. Regarding subset: CD45RA+ positively selected.

CDR3 amino acids: CASSFARGEQYF. CDR3 DNA sequence: TGTGCCAGCAGCTTTGCTCGGGGCGAGCAGTACTTC. The rearrangement joins TRBV7-2 to TRBJ2-7, with D perhaps TRBD2 (5 bases). Trimming left V 3 bases short and J 6 bases short, with 9 bases between. CDR1 SGHTA and CDR2 FQGNSA come from the germline V gene. The CDR3 runs 12 residues.